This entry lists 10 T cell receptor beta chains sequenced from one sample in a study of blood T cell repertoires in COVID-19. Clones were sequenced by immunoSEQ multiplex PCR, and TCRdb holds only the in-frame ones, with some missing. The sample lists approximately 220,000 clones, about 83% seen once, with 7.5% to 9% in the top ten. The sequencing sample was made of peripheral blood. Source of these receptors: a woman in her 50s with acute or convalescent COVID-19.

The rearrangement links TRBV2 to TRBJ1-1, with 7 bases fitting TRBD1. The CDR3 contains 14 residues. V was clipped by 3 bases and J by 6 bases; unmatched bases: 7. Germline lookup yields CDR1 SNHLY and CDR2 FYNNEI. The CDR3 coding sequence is TGTGCCAGCAGTGAGACGACAGGGTTCTCTGAAGCTTTCTTT. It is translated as CASSETTGFSEAFF.

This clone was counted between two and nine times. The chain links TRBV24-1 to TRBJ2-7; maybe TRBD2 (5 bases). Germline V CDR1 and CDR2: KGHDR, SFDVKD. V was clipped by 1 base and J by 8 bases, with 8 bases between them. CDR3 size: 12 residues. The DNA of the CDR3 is TGTGCCACCAGTGATTTACGGGGAAAGCAGTACTTC. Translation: CATSDLRGKQYF.

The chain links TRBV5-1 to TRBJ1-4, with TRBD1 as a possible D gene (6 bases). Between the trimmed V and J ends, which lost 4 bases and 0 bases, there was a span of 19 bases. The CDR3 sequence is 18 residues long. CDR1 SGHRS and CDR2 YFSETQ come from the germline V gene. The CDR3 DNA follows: TGCGCCAGCAGCCCTTATTGGGGGGGGCGTGCAACTAATGAAAAACTGTTTTTT. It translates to CASSPYWGGRATNEKLFF.

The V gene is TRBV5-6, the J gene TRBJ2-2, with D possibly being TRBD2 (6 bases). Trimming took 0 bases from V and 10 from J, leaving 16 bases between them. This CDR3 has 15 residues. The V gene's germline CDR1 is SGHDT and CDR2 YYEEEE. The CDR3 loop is CASSLAGGAVEELFF. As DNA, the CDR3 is TGTGCCAGCAGCTTGGCTGGAGGGGCCGTGGAGGAGCTGTTTTTT.

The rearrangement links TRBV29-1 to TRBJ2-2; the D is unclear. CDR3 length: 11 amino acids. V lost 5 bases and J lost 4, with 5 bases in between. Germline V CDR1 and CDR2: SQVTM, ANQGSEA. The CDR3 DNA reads TGCAGCGTTCGTGTCACCGGGGAGCTGTTTTTT. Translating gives CSVRVTGELFF.

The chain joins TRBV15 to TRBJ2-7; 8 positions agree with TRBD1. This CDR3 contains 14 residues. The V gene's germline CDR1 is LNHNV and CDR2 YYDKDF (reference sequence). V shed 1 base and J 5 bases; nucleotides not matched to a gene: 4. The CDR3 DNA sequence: TGTGCCACCAGCAGAGCCCAGGGGGCCCACGAGCAGTACTTC. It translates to CATSRAQGAHEQYF.

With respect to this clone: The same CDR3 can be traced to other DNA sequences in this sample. This CDR3 is CASSPSSGNYEQYF. The DNA of the CDR3 is TGTGCCAGCAGCCCATCTAGCGGGAACTACGAGCAGTACTTC. The rearrangement joins TRBV3-1 (or the pseudogene TRBV3-2) to TRBJ2-7, with TRBD2 identical over 9 bases. The V and J ends lost 4 bases and 3 bases, in that order; junction bases with no gene match: 4. This CDR3 has 14 residues. The V gene's germline CDR1 is LGHDT and CDR2 YNNKEL (reference sequence).

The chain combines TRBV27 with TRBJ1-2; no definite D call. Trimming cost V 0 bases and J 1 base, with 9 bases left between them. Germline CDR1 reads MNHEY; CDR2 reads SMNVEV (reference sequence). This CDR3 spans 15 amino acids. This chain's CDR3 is CASSLSFGVNYGYTF. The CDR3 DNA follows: TGTGCCAGCAGTTTATCATTCGGGGTTAACTATGGCTACACCTTC.

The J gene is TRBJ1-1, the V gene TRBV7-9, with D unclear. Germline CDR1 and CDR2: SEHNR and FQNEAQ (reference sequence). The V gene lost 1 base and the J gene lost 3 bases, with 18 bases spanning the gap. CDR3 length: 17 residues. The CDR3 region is CASSLGAGILGDTEAFF. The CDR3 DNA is TGTGCCAGCAGCTTAGGGGCCGGGATCCTTGGGGACACTGAAGCTTTCTTT.

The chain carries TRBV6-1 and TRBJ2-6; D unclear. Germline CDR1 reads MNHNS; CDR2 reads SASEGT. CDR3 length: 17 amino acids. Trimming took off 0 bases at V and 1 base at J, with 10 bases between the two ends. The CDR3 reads CASSEAGPMSGANVLTF. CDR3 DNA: TGTGCCAGCAGTGAAGCTGGGCCTATGTCTGGGGCCAACGTCCTGACTTTC.